The T cell receptor beta chain under discussion was sequenced for a study of shared clonotypes between healthy human individuals. The study, taken as a whole, reports: Depth of sequencing was expected to influence donor clonotype sharing.

Replicate PCRs for sorted subsets used roughly 200 ng DNA; this equaled about 30,000 T cell genomes. Here immunoSEQ multiplex PCR was the method, and the copy in TCRdb shows in-frame clones only, minus some. The table records 2 million to 2.5 million clones, less than 95% of them present only once. Germline V CDR1 and CDR2: MDHEN, SYDVKM. Between the trimmed V and J ends, which lost 2 bases and 11 bases, there was a span of 12 bases. This CDR3 comprises 12 residues. In the case of this clone: Its antigen is not known.

This chain connects TRBV28 to TRBJ1-1; D is unresolved. The TCR sequence derives from a man between 18 and 35 years old in good health. Some clones in this sample may be carry-over from other donors' samples. What was sequenced was naive CD4+ T cells from PBMCs. Sample subset: CD45RA+ positively selected. This CDR3 is CASSLQAQPAFF. The DNA for the CDR3 is TGTGCCAGCAGTTTACAGGCCCAGCCGGCTTTCTTT.